The T cell receptor (beta chain) described here comes from a study of blood T cells in healthy people across ages. The study, taken as a whole, reports: Using unsorted PBMCs precluded a conclusive naive versus antigen-experienced comparison.

This clonotype was detected a few times. Its antigen is unknown. CDR1 is SGHTA, CDR2 FQGNSA, per germline. The CDR3 runs to 16 residues. Together with a sample-barcoded 5' primer, a J-beta primer mix was included in a second PCR lasting about 7 to 11 cycles. TCRdb analysed the 5' RACE reads with MiXCR anew, one entry per CDR3 protein. This table has roughly 800,000 distinct CDR3 sequences, over 45% appearing once. Sequencing input: blood. The TCR originated in a man aged 25-45 years in good health. This chain joins TRBV7-2 and TRBJ2-5; a weak D match, TRBD1 (7 bases). Judging by the DNA end, TRBJ2-7 fits better; the J call may be wrong. The CDR3 sequence: CASSGGTGTVPYEQYF. CDR3 DNA: TGTGCCAGCAGCGGGGGGACCGGGACAGTCCCCTACGAGCAGTACTTC.